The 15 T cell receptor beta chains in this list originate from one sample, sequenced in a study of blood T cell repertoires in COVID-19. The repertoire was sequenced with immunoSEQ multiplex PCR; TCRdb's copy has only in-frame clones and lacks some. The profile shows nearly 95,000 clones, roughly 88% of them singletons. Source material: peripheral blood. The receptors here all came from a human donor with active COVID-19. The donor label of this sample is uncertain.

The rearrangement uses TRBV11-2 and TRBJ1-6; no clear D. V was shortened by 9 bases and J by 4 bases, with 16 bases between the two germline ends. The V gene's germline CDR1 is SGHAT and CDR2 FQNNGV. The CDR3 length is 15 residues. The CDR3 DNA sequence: TGTGCCAGTCGTGAGGGAGGCCGATATAATTCACCCCTCCACTTT. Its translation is CASREGGRYNSPLHF.

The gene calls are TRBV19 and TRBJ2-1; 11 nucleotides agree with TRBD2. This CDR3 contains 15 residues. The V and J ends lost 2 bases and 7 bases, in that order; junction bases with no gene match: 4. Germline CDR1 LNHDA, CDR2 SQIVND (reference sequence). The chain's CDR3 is CASSIIAGGANEQFF. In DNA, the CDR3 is TGTGCCAGTAGTATAATAGCGGGGGGGGCAAATGAGCAGTTCTTC.

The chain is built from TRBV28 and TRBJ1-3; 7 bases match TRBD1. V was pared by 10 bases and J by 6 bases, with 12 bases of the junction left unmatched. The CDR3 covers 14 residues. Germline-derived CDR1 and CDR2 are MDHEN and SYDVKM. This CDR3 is CATHPRGWENTIYF. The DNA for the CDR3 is TGTGCCACCCATCCCAGGGGGTGGGAAAACACCATATATTTT.

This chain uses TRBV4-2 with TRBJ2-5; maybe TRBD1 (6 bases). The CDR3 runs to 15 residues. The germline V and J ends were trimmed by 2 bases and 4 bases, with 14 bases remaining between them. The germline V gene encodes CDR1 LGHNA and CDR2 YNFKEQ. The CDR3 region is CASSQSWGQGETQYF. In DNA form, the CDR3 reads TGTGCCAGCAGCCAATCTTGGGGGCAGGGAGAGACCCAGTACTTC.

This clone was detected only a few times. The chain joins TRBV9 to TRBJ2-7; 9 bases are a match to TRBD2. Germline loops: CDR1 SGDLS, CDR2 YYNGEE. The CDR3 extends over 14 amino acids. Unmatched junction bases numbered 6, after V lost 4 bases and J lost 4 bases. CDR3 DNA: TGTGCCAGCAGCCCCCTAGCGGGGACGTACGAGCAGTACTTC. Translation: CASSPLAGTYEQYF.

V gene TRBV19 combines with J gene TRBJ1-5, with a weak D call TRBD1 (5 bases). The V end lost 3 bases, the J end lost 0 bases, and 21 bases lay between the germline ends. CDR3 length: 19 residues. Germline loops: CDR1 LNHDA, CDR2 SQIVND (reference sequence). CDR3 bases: TGTGCCAGTAGTATCCTACAGGTCCCGGGGGTTTATAGCAATCAGCCCCAGCATTTT. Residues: CASSILQVPGVYSNQPQHF.

The CDR3 here is CASSILGAPGYYGYTF. CDR3 sequence (DNA): TGTGCCAGTAGTATCCTGGGGGCTCCCGGCTACTATGGCTACACCTTC. The J gene is TRBJ1-2, the V gene TRBV19; the D gene is possibly TRBD1 (6 bases). The CDR3 spans 16 residues. Germline assignment: CDR1 LNHDA and CDR2 SQIVND (reference sequence). Trimming removed 3 bases from V and 3 bases from J, with 17 bases in between.

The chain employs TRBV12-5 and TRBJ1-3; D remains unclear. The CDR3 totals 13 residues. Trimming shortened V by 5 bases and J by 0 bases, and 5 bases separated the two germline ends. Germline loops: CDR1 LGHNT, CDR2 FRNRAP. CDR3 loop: CASGHSSGNTIYF. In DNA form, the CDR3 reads TGTGCTAGTGGTCACAGCTCTGGAAACACCATATATTTT.

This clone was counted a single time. In nucleotides, the CDR3 is TGTGCCAGCCTCCTCCGACAGGCTACGAACACTGAAGCTTTCTTT. Translation gives CASLLRQATNTEAFF. The rearrangement uses TRBV2 and TRBJ1-1, with a possible D match to TRBD1 (6 bases). This CDR3 is built from 15 residues. The V gene lost 8 bases and the J gene lost 1 base, with 17 bases spanning the gap. CDR1 and CDR2 from the germline V gene are SNHLY and FYNNEI.

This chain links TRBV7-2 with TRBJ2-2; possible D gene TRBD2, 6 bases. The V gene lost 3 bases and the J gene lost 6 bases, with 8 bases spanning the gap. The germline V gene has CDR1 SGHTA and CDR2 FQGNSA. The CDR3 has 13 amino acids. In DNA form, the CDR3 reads TGTGCCAGCAGCTTCACGGGGGCCGGGGAGCTGTTTTTT. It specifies CASSFTGAGELFF.

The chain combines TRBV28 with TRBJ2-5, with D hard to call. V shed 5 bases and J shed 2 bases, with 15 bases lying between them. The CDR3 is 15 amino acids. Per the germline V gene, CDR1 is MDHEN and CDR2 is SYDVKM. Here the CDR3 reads CASSHRKTAQETQYF. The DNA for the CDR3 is TGTGCCAGCAGTCACCGAAAGACTGCTCAAGAGACCCAGTACTTC.

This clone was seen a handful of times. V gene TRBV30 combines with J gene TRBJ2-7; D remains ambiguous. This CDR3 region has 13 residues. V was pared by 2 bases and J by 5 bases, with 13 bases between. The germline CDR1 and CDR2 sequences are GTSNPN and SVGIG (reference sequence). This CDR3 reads CAWSSGTVDEQYF. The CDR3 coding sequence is TGTGCCTGGAGTAGTGGAACAGTCGACGAGCAGTACTTC.

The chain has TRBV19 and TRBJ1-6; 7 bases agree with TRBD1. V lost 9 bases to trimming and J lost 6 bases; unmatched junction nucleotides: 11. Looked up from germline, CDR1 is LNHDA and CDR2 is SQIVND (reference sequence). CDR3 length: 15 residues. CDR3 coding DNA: TGTGCCAGCCGCCTCAGGGGGGCCGGTAATTCACCCCTCCACTTT. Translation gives CASRLRGAGNSPLHF.

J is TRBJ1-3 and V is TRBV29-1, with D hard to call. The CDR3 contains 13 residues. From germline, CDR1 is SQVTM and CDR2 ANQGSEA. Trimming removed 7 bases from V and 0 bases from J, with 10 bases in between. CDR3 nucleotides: TGCAGCGGCTTGACAAACTCTGGAAACACCATATATTTT. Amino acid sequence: CSGLTNSGNTIYF.

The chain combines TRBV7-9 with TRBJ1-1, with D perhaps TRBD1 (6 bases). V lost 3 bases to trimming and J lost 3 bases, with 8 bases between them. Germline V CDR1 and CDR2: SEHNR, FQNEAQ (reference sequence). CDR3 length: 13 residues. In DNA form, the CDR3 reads TGTGCCAGCAGCTTGACAGGAGACACTGAAGCTTTCTTT. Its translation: CASSLTGDTEAFF.